Sequencing of this T cell receptor (beta chain) was carried out in a study of post-analysis software for immune sequencing data. Study background: Relapsing-remitting, secondary progressive and progressive-relapsing multiple sclerosis courses were included.

Note on this clonotype: The antigen remains unidentified.

The V gene's germline CDR1 is SGHKS and CDR2 YYEKEE (reference sequence). The CDR3 has 17 residues. Germline trimming cut 7 bases from V and 1 base from J; bases unmatched to any gene: 14. Study-level findings and limits: Included in a set of roughly five TRBV segments more frequent in patients than controls were TRBV5-6, TRBV5-1 and TRBV20-1. Samples from a shared batch, those prepared together, strongly co-clustered by F measure. Diversity measured as normalized Chao1 was significantly lower in multiple sclerosis patients than in controls.

cDNA libraries for TCR beta contained unique molecular identifiers. Between about 1 and 11 million T cells gave rise to roughly 0.5 million cDNA molecules. TCRdb reanalysed the PCR reads using MiXCR and keeps one entry per CDR3 protein. The data show approximately 630,000 distinct CDR3 sequences, with more than 50% seen just once and roughly 12% held by the top ten. The specimen sequenced was blood. This clonotype originated in a girl aged 2 to 9 with multiple sclerosis. The chain employs TRBV5-5 and TRBJ2-3, with 8 bases identical to TRBD1. The DNA of the CDR3 is TGTGCCAGCTTAACCGGTTACCAGGGGGCCCGCACAGATACGCAGTATTTT. Translating it yields CASLTGYQGARTDTQYF.